A single sample is the source of the 5 T cell receptor beta chains below, sequenced in a study of blood T cell repertoires in COVID-19. The table came from immunoSEQ multiplex PCR; TCRdb's copy has only in-frame clones and leaves some out. The sample lists 150,000 to 200,000 clones, around nine tenths seen once, with 3.7% in the top ten. Sequencing input: peripheral blood. Receptor source: a man aged 18-30 years with active or convalescent COVID-19.

A word on this clone: The same CDR3 also results from other DNA sequences found in this sample. This chain joins TRBV19 and TRBJ1-6, with TRBD1 identical over 7 bases. This CDR3 comprises 14 residues. Germline lookup yields CDR1 LNHDA and CDR2 SQIVND (reference sequence). V was clipped by 1 base and J by 8 bases; unmatched bases: 2. CDR3 bases: TGTGCCAGTAGTATAGGACAGGGATATTCACCCCTCCACTTT. It translates to CASSIGQGYSPLHF.

This chain links TRBV6-5 with TRBJ2-1; no definite D call. The CDR3 contains 15 residues. Germline V gene sequence: CDR1 MNHEY, CDR2 SVGAGI. V lost 7 bases and J lost 0, with 13 bases in between. The CDR3 bases are TGTGCCAGCAAACTTAGCCAGTACTCCTACAATGAGCAGTTCTTC. Its translation is CASKLSQYSYNEQFF.

The chain uses TRBV11-2 and TRBJ2-7; D is undetermined. Germline CDR1 reads SGHAT; CDR2 reads FQNNGV. V shed 0 bases and J shed 3 bases, with 3 bases lying between them. This CDR3 region has 12 residues. Written as DNA, the CDR3 is TGTGCCAGCAGCTTAGACCACTACGAGCAGTACGTC. This encodes CASSLDHYEQYV.

This clone is a singleton in its sample. The rearrangement links TRBV7-9 to TRBJ1-2; D remains ambiguous. This CDR3 contains 13 residues. The germline V gene encodes CDR1 SEHNR and CDR2 FQNEAQ (reference sequence). Trimming took off 5 bases at V and 2 bases at J, with 9 bases between the two ends. The CDR3 sequence: CASSIQSNYGYTF. The CDR3 region has the DNA TGTGCCAGCAGCATACAGAGCAACTATGGCTACACCTTC.

The rearrangement joins TRBV24-1 to TRBJ2-3; 13 positions agree with TRBD2. The germline CDR1 and CDR2 sequences are KGHDR and SFDVKD. The junction had 7 bases not matched to a gene; V was cut back by 3 bases and J by 11 bases. This CDR3 is built from 15 residues. As DNA, the CDR3 is TGTGCCACCAGTGATCCCAGGACTAGCGGGGGCAGGCAGTATTTT. Its translation: CATSDPRTSGGRQYF.